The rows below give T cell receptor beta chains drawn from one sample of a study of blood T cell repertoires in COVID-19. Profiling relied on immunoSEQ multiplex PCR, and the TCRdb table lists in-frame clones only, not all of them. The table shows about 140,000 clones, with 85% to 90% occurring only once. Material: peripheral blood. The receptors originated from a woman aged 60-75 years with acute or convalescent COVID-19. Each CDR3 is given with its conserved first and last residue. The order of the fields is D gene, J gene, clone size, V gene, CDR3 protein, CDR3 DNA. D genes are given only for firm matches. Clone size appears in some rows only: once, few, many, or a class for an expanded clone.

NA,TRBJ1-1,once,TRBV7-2,CASSADSPKAFF,TGTGCCAGCAGCGCTGACAGTCCGAAAGCTTTCTTT
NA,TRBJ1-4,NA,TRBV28,CASSLGGAINEKLFF,TGTGCCAGCAGTTTGGGGGGGGCGATTAATGAAAAACTGTTTTTT
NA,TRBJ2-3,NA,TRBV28,CASRSVYTDTQYF,TGTGCCAGCAGGTCTGTTTACACAGATACGCAGTATTTT
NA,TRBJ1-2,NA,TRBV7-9,CASSLADSGNYGYTF,TGTGCCAGCAGCTTAGCGGACAGCGGAAACTATGGCTACACCTTC
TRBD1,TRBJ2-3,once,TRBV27,CASTTTGGADTQYF,TGTGCCAGCACCACGACAGGGGGGGCAGATACGCAGTATTTT
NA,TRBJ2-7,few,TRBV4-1,CASSQGGLTPGYEQYF,TGCGCCAGCAGCCAAGGGGGCTTGACCCCGGGCTACGAGCAGTACTTC
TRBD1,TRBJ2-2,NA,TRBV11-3,CASSLGQGDTGELFF,TGTGCCAGCAGCTTAGGGCAGGGGGACACCGGGGAGCTGTTTTTT
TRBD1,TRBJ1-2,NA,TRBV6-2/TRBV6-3,CASSKGGTDLKGYTF,TGTGCCAGCAGCAAGGGCGGGACAGACCTGAAAGGCTACACCTTC
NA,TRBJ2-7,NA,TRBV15,CATSSMDKTYEQYF,TGTGCCACCAGCAGCATGGACAAGACCTACGAGCAGTACTTC
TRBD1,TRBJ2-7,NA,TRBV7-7,CASSLPGQGARFLYEQYF,TGTGCTAGCAGCCTCCCCGGGCAGGGGGCGAGATTCCTCTACGAGCAGTACTTC
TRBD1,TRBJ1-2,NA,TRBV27,CASSPGTGYFYTF,TGTGCCAGCAGTCCCGGGACAGGGTATTTCTACACCTTC
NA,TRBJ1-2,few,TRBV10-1,CANQGSFYGYTF,TGCGCCAACCAGGGTTCTTTCTATGGCTACACCTTC
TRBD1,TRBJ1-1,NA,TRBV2,CASSVTGGRNTEAFF,TGTGCCAGCAGTGTAACAGGGGGCAGGAACACTGAAGCTTTCTTT
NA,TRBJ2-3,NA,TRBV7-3,CASSVSAGGSQYF,TGTGCCAGCAGTGTCTCGGCTGGCGGGTCGCAGTATTTT
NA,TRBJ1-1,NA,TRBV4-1,CASSHPGGLEAFF,TGCGCCAGCAGCCATCCAGGTGGACTTGAAGCTTTCTTT
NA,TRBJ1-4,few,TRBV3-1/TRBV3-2,CASSRTDEGEKLFF,TGTGCCAGCAGCCGGACAGACGAGGGTGAAAAACTGTTTTTT
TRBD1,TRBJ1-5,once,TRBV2,CASSEGQGSQPQHF,TGTGCCAGCAGTGAAGGACAGGGCAGCCAGCCCCAGCATTTT
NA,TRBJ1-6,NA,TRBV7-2,CASSLSSGSGNSPLHF,TGTGCCAGCAGCTTATCCTCGGGGAGTGGAAATTCACCCCTCCACTTT
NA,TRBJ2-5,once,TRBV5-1,CASSSTEREVETQYF,TGCGCCAGCAGCAGTACCGAAAGGGAGGTGGAGACCCAGTACTTC
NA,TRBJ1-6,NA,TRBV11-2,CASSLEQGVNSPLHF,TGTGCCAGCAGCTTAGAGCAGGGTGTTAATTCACCCCTCCACTTT
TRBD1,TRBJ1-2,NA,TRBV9,CASSALVGQGAVGYTF,TGTGCCAGCAGCGCCTTGGTGGGGCAGGGGGCTGTTGGCTACACCTTC
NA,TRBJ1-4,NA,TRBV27,CASSVREGKANEKLFF,TGTGCCAGCAGTGTCCGGGAGGGCAAGGCTAATGAAAAACTGTTTTTT
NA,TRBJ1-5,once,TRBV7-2,CASRLQNGNQPQHF,TGTGCCAGCAGATTACAGAATGGCAATCAGCCCCAGCATTTT
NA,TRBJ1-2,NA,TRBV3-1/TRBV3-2,CASSLEDSRKGYTF,TGTGCCAGCAGCCTAGAGGACAGTAGGAAAGGCTACACCTTC
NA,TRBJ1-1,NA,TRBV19,CASSIYNTEAFF,TGTGCCAGTAGTATCTATAACACTGAAGCTTTCTTT
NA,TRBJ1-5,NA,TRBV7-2,CASSSSSQPQHF,TGTGCCAGCAGCTCCTCGAGTCAGCCCCAGCATTTT
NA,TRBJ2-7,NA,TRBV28,CASSLVSSYEQYF,TGTGCCAGCAGTTTAGTCAGCTCCTACGAGCAGTACTTC
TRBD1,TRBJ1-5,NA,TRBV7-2,CASSSNQGDQPQHF,TGTGCCAGCAGTTCTAATCAGGGGGATCAGCCCCAGCATTTT
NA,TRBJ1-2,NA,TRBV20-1,CSARGAYGYTF,TGCAGTGCGAGAGGGGCATATGGCTACACCTTC
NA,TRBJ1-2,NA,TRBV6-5,CASSSLYGYTF,TGTGCCAGCAGCTCCCTCTATGGCTACACCTTC
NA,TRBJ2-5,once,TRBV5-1,CASSVQTGSTETQYF,TGCGCCAGCAGCGTTCAGACAGGCAGCACGGAGACCCAGTACTTC